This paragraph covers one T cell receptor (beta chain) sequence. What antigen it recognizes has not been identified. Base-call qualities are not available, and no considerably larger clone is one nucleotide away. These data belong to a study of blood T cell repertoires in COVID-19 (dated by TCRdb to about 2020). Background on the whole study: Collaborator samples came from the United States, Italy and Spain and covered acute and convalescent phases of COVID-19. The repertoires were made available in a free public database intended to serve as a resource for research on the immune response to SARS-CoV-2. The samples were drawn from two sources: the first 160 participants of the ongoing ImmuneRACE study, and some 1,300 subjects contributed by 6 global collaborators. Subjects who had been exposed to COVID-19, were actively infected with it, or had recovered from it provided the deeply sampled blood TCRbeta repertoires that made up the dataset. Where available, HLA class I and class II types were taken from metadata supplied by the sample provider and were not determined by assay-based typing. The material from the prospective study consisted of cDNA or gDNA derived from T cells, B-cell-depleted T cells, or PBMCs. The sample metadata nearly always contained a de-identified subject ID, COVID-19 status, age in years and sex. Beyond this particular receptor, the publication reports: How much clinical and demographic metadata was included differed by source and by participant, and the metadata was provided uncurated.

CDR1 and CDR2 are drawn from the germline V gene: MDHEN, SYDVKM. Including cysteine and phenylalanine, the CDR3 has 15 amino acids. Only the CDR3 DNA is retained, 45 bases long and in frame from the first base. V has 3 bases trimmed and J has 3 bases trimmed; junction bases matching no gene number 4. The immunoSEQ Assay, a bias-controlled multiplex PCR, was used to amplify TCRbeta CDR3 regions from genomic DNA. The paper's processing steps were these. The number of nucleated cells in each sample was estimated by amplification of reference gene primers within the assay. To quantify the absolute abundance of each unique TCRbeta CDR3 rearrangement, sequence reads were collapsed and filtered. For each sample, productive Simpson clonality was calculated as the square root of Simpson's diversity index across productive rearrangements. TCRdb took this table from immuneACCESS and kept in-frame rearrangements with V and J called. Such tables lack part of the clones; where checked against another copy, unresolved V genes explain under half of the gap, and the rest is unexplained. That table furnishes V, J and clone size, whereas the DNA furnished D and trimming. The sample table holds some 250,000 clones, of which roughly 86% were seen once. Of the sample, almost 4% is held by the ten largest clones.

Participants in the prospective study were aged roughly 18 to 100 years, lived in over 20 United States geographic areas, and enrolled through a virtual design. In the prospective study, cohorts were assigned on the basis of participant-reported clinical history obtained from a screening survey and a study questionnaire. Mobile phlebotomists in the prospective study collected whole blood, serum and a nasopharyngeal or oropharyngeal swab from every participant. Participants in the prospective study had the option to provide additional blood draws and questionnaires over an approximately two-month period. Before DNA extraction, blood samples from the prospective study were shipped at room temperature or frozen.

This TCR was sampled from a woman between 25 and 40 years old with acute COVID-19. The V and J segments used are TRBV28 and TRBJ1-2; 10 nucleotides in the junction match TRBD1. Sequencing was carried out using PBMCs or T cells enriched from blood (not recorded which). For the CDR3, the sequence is CASSFWTGGDYGYTF. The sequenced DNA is TGTGCCAGCAGTTTTTGGACAGGGGGGGACTATGGCTACACCTTC.